The 29 T cell receptor beta chains below come from one sample, sequenced in a study of blood T cell repertoires in COVID-19. The method was immunoSEQ multiplex PCR; TCRdb's version includes in-frame clones alone and lacks a portion of them. Of roughly 100,000 clones in the sample, over 75% were seen once. Sequenced material: peripheral blood. Receptor source: a woman of 80 years or more with acute or convalescent COVID-19.

The chain couples TRBV5-1 to TRBJ1-1, with a tentative D call TRBD1 (6 bases). The germline V and J ends were trimmed by 4 bases and 0 bases, with 13 bases remaining between them. This CDR3 contains 15 residues. Per the germline V gene, CDR1 is SGHRS and CDR2 is YFSETQ. The CDR3: CASSPRGGMNTEAFF. The DNA for the CDR3 is TGCGCCAGCAGCCCTCGAGGGGGAATGAACACTGAAGCTTTCTTT.

This chain uses TRBV30 with TRBJ2-5, with D tentatively TRBD2 (6 bases). V lost 1 base and J 5 bases, leaving 17 bases between the germline ends. Per the germline V gene, CDR1 is GTSNPN and CDR2 is SVGIG (reference sequence). The CDR3 is made up of 15 amino acids. CDR3 sequence: CAWSEGLPGMETQYF. The CDR3 DNA is TGTGCCTGGAGTGAGGGACTCCCGGGAATGGAGACCCAGTACTTC.

This rearrangement joins TRBV29-1 to TRBJ2-7; D is perhaps TRBD1 (6 bases). The CDR3 contains 12 residues. V lost 4 bases and J lost 0, with 7 bases in between. Germline values: CDR1 SQVTM, CDR2 ANQGSEA. CDR3 nucleotides: TGCAGCGTTGGGACAGACTCCTACGAGCAGTACTTC. Encoded protein: CSVGTDSYEQYF.

The rearrangement links TRBV18 to TRBJ2-3; TRBD1 agrees at 7 bases. J was trimmed by 0 bases and V by 3 bases; bases with no gene match: 6. Germline CDR1 KGHSH, CDR2 LQKENI. The CDR3 contains 16 residues. CDR3 residues: CASSPLGTASTDTQYF. In DNA form, the CDR3 reads TGTGCCAGCTCACCGCTAGGGACAGCTAGCACAGATACGCAGTATTTT.

This clone was seen just once. V gene TRBV7-2 combines with J gene TRBJ1-2; 8 bases are shared with TRBD1. CDR3 size: 17 residues. The V and J ends lost 5 bases and 1 base, in that order; junction bases with no gene match: 12. Germline CDR1 reads SGHTA; CDR2 reads FQGNSA. The DNA for the CDR3 is TGTGCCAGCAGCCAGCTCCCAGGGGGCCCGTATAACTATGGCTACACCTTC. Translation: CASSQLPGGPYNYGYTF.

This clone appeared a single time. V usage is TRBV5-1 and J usage is TRBJ1-1; 7 positions agree with TRBD1. The CDR3 is made up of 15 amino acids. The ends lost 4 bases at V and 1 base at J; junction bases unmatched: 7. Germline CDR1 is SGHRS and CDR2 is YFSETQ. CDR3 sequence (DNA): TGCGCCAGCAGCCTACCCACAGGGGCGAACACTGAAGCTTTCTTT. It is translated as CASSLPTGANTEAFF.

The V and J genes are TRBV20-1 and TRBJ2-5, with 10 bases aligning to TRBD1. CDR1 DFQATT and CDR2 SNEGSKA come from the germline V gene (reference sequence). V dropped 3 bases and J dropped 2; count of bases not matched to a gene: 9. CDR3 size: 16 residues. CDR3 nucleotide sequence: TGCAGTGCTAGTACTGATCGGGACAGGGGTCAAGAGACCCAGTACTTC. Its protein product is CSASTDRDRGQETQYF.

The gene calls are TRBV10-3 and TRBJ1-1; D ambiguous. The ends were cut back, 3 bases at V and 3 bases at J, with 14 bases in the middle. CDR1 is ENHRY and CDR2 is SYGVKD in the germline V gene. The CDR3 runs to 15 residues. In DNA form, the CDR3 reads TGTGCCATCAGTGAAAGTGGAAGTAGCTACACTGAAGCTTTCTTT. This gives the protein CAISESGSSYTEAFF.

The V call is TRBV7-9, the J call TRBJ2-3; the match to TRBD1 covers 10 bases. CDR1 is SEHNR and CDR2 is FQNEAQ in the germline V gene (reference sequence). The CDR3 runs to 18 residues. The V and J ends lost 0 bases and 2 bases, in that order; junction bases with no gene match: 8. CDR3 bases: TGTGCCAGCAGCTTAGCCAGGGCCGGGACAGGGGTCACAGATACGCAGTATTTT. Translation gives CASSLARAGTGVTDTQYF.

This clone was seen only once. The J gene is TRBJ2-7, the V gene TRBV18; D possibly corresponds to TRBD1 (5 bases). Germline CDR1 and CDR2: KGHSH and LQKENI. Trimming stripped 1 base from V and 5 bases from J, with 9 bases between. CDR3 size: 13 residues. The CDR3 is CASSPRRVDEQYF. As DNA, the CDR3 is TGTGCCAGCTCACCACGCAGGGTGGACGAGCAGTACTTC.

This clone was detected once. The V and J genes are TRBV5-1 and TRBJ1-4, with a possible D match to TRBD1 (5 bases). Germline CDR1 reads SGHRS; CDR2 reads YFSETQ. Trimming stripped 1 base from V and 8 bases from J, with 15 bases between. The CDR3 is 15 amino acids. The CDR3 is CASSLIGGWGEKLFF. In DNA form, the CDR3 reads TGCGCCAGCAGCTTGATCGGGGGATGGGGCGAAAAACTGTTTTTT.

The V call is TRBV5-6, the J call TRBJ2-4; D gene ambiguous. CDR1 and CDR2 (germline): SGHDT, YYEEEE. Trimming removed 7 bases at V and 2 bases at J, with 13 bases between. The length of the CDR3 is 14 residues. CDR3 bases: TGTGCCAGCTCCGTGCGAGTTTCCAAAAACATTCAGTACTTC. This encodes CASSVRVSKNIQYF.

This chain links TRBV11-3 with TRBJ2-1; 9 bases agree with TRBD2. CDR3 length: 16 residues. V was pared by 1 base and J by 7 bases, with 8 bases of the junction left unmatched. CDR1 SGHNT and CDR2 YENEEA come from the germline V gene. The CDR3 nucleotides are TGTGCCAGCAGCTTAGGTCTCGCGGGGGGGCATAATGAGCAGTTCTTC. This translates into CASSLGLAGGHNEQFF. The full variable domain, with the rest looked up from reference TRBV11-3 and TRBJ2-1, is EAGVVQSPRYKIIEKKQPVAFWCNPISGHNTLYWYLQNLGQGPELLIRYENEEAVDDSQLPKDRFSAERLKGVDSTLKIQPAELGDSAVYLCASSLGLAGGHNEQFFGPGTRLTVL.

The gene calls are TRBV6-5 and TRBJ2-5; possible D gene TRBD1, 6 bases. V lost 2 bases and J lost 4, with 11 bases in between. Germline CDR1 reads MNHEY; CDR2 reads SVGAGI. The CDR3 contains 14 residues. The CDR3 coding sequence is TGTGCCAGCAGTTACGGACAGATGGGAGAGACCCAGTACTTC. Protein: CASSYGQMGETQYF.

A word on this clone: Other DNA sequences in the same sample also yield this CDR3. The V call is TRBV6-5, the J call TRBJ1-1; tentatively, D is TRBD1 (6 bases). This CDR3 is built from 14 residues. V was pared by 0 bases and J by 1 base, with 6 bases between. The germline V gene encodes CDR1 MNHEY and CDR2 SVGAGI. The CDR3 sequence: CASSYSTGNTEAFF. The CDR3 DNA reads as TGTGCCAGCAGTTACTCGACAGGGAACACTGAAGCTTTCTTT.

The CDR3, as DNA: TGCGCCAGCAGCTTGGGGACAGGGGCACCATCCAAAGAGACCCAGTACTTC. It codes for CASSLGTGAPSKETQYF. The gene calls are TRBV5-1 and TRBJ2-5; the match to TRBD1 covers 9 bases. Germline CDR1 SGHRS, CDR2 YFSETQ. V lost 0 bases to trimming and J lost 3 bases; unmatched junction nucleotides: 9. The CDR3 runs to 17 residues. Full variable domain (rest looked up from reference TRBV5-1 and TRBJ2-5): KAGVTQTPRYLIKTRGQQVTLSCSPISGHRSVSWYQQTPGQGLQFLFEYFSETQRNKGNFPGRFSGRQFSNSRSEMNVSTLELGDSALYLCASSLGTGAPSKETQYFGPGTRLLVL.

The rearrangement uses TRBV5-4 and TRBJ2-1; D unresolved. Trimming pared 2 bases from V and 3 bases from J, leaving 12 bases between. CDR3 length: 15 amino acids. CDR1 SGHNT and CDR2 YYREEE come from the germline V gene (reference sequence). CDR3 region: CASSLELYDYNEQFF. The CDR3 DNA reads TGTGCCAGCAGCTTAGAGCTATACGACTACAATGAGCAGTTCTTC.

This clone was found a few times. The chain joins TRBV6-5 to TRBJ1-6; D not certain. Trimming removed 5 bases at V and 7 bases at J, with 9 bases between. The CDR3 has 13 residues. CDR1 and CDR2 from the germline V gene are MNHEY and SVGAGI. CDR3 nucleotides: TGTGCCAGCAGTACAGAGACCAATTCACCCCTCCACTTT. Its translation is CASSTETNSPLHF.

V is TRBV10-3 and J is TRBJ1-2; a possible D gene is TRBD1 (5 bases). The ends were cut back, 2 bases at V and 6 bases at J, with 13 bases in the middle. Germline V gives CDR1 ENHRY, CDR2 SYGVKD. This CDR3 comprises 14 residues. CDR3 residues: CAISEILLGDGYTF. In DNA, the CDR3 is TGTGCCATCAGTGAGATTTTGTTAGGGGATGGCTACACCTTC.

The chain employs TRBV10-3 and TRBJ1-6; no clear D. Germline loops: CDR1 ENHRY, CDR2 SYGVKD. The CDR3 runs to 17 residues. Trimming stripped 4 bases from V and 7 bases from J, with 20 bases between. CDR3 DNA: TGTGCCATCAGTGCGACTAACACCAGAGGCCCAAATTCACCCCTCCACTTT. Amino acids: CAISATNTRGPNSPLHF.

This clone was recorded once. In nucleotides, the CDR3 is TGTGCCAGTAGTATGCCCGCCGGCGGATACAATGAGCAGTTCTTC. Its translation: CASSMPAGGYNEQFF. The chain has TRBV19 and TRBJ2-1, with D hard to call. Germline V CDR1 and CDR2: LNHDA, SQIVND (reference sequence). The V gene lost 3 bases and the J gene lost 4 bases, with 13 bases spanning the gap. The CDR3 contains 15 residues.

This rearrangement joins TRBV5-1 to TRBJ2-4; 7 nucleotides line up with TRBD1. CDR3 length: 14 residues. CDR1 and CDR2 from the germline V gene are SGHRS and YFSETQ. V lost 0 bases to trimming and J lost 9 bases; unmatched junction nucleotides: 6. The CDR3 sequence: CASSLEQGFSIQYF. CDR3 DNA sequence: TGCGCCAGCAGCTTGGAACAGGGGTTCAGCATTCAGTACTTC.

This chain links TRBV6-5 with TRBJ2-5; 9 bases fit TRBD2. The V gene's germline CDR1 is MNHEY and CDR2 SVGAGI. Trimming removed 2 bases from V and 3 bases from J; junction bases left unmatched: 7. The CDR3 extends over 16 amino acids. The CDR3 nucleotides read TGTGCCAGCAGTTACGGGGCTAGCGGGACAAAAGAGACCCAGTACTTC. It yields the protein CASSYGASGTKETQYF.

The rearrangement links TRBV18 to TRBJ2-2; D might be TRBD1 (6 bases). Looked up from germline, CDR1 is KGHSH and CDR2 is LQKENI. This CDR3 spans 16 amino acids. V was cut by 3 bases and J by 5 bases, with 16 bases left in between. The CDR3 nucleotides are TGTGCCAGCTCACCCGAGAACAGGGCCGGGACCGGGGAGCTGTTTTTT. Translated, it gives CASSPENRAGTGELFF.

The chain is built from TRBV19 and TRBJ1-4; D is unresolved. This CDR3 has 11 residues. Germline CDR1 is LNHDA and CDR2 is SQIVND (reference sequence). V gave up 3 bases and J gave up 10 bases, with 6 bases separating them. This CDR3 reads CASSIVGKLFF. Written as DNA, the CDR3 is TGTGCCAGTAGTATCGTCGGAAAACTGTTTTTT.

On this clone itself: The identical CDR3 is also encoded by other nucleotide sequences in the sample. The rearrangement uses TRBV18 and TRBJ1-5; 10 nucleotides line up with TRBD1. V shed 3 bases and J 4 bases; nucleotides not matched to a gene: 0. The CDR3 length is 14 residues. Germline CDR1 is KGHSH and CDR2 is LQKENI. CDR3 sequence (DNA): TGTGCCAGCTCACCGGGACAGGGGAATCAGCCCCAGCATTTT. Translating gives CASSPGQGNQPQHF. The full variable domain, its missing parts supplied by reference TRBV18 and TRBJ1-5, is NAGVMQNPRHLVRRRGQEARLRCSPMKGHSHVYWYRQLPEEGLKFMVYLQKENIIDESGMPKERFSAEFPKEGPSILRIQQVVRGDSAAYFCASSPGQGNQPQHFGDGTRLSIL.

This rearrangement joins TRBV10-3 to TRBJ1-4, with D perhaps TRBD1 (6 bases). Trimming removed 4 bases at V and 7 bases at J, with 13 bases between. This CDR3 spans 14 amino acids. From germline, CDR1 is ENHRY and CDR2 SYGVKD. The CDR3 DNA reads TGTGCCATCAGTGGAGGGGGACCGATTGAAAAACTGTTTTTT. Translating it yields CAISGGGPIEKLFF.

This sequence joins TRBV27 and TRBJ2-4, with 7 bases identical to TRBD1. Germline V gives CDR1 MNHEY, CDR2 SMNVEV (reference sequence). Losses at the gene ends were 8 bases for V and 0 bases for J; bases not matched to a gene: 4. CDR3 length: 14 residues. In nucleotides, the CDR3 is TGTGCCAGCCCGACAGGGATAGCCAAAAACATTCAGTACTTC. This translates into CASPTGIAKNIQYF.

The chain couples TRBV21-1 to TRBJ2-4; TRBD1, as called in the table, went unchecked against the DNA. TRBV21-1 represents a pseudogene. This CDR3 region has 15 residues. CDR3 sequence reads: CASSKSKGAKNIQYF. The DNA of the CDR3 is TGTGCCAGCAGCAAATCGAAGGGGGCCAAAAACATTCAGTACTTC.